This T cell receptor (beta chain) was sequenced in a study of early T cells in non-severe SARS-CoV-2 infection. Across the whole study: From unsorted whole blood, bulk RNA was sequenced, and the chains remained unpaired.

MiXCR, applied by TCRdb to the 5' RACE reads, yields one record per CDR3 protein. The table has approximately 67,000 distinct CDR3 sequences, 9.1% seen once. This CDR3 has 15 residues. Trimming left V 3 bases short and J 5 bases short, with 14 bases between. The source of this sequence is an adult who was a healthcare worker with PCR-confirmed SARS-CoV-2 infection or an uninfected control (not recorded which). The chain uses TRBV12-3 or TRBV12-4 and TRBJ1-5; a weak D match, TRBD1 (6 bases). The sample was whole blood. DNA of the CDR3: TGTGCCAGCAGTTTCGGGGGCGCGGGGCATCAGCCCCAGCATTTT. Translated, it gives CASSFGGAGHQPQHF.